Listed below are T cell receptor beta chains from one sample, sequenced in a study of blood T cell repertoires in COVID-19. The assay was immunoSEQ multiplex PCR, and TCRdb's table has in-frame clones only and misses some. The sample gives about 250,000 clones, approximately 86% of which show up once; about 1.3% is in the top ten. Sequencing was done on a sample of peripheral blood. Every receptor here comes from a man older than 75 with acute or convalescent COVID-19. CDR3s include the opening cysteine and the closing phenylalanine or tryptophan. Fields, in order: clone size, V gene, J gene, D gene, CDR3 DNA, CDR3 protein. A D gene is named only where the DNA matches it firmly. Size values are once, few and many counts, or a class for expanded clones, and some rows have none.

>.|TRBV7-4|TRBJ2-7|TRBD2
TGTGCCAGCAGCTTAGGAAGGCAGCGGGAGGTCTACGAGCAGTACTTC
CASSLGRQREVYEQYF
>few|TRBV11-2|TRBJ1-6|TRBD1
TGTGCCAGCAGCTTAAGGACAGGGGGCGGGAATTCACCCCTCCACTTT
CASSLRTGGGNSPLHF
>.|TRBV7-9|TRBJ1-1|TRBD1
TGTGCCAGCAGCGCCCGGGACAGGGGGTTAACTGAAGCTTTCTTT
CASSARDRGLTEAFF
>.|TRBV7-3|TRBJ1-3|.
TGTGCCAGCAGCTCTAACAGTGTTCCTGGAAACACCATATATTTT
CASSSNSVPGNTIYF
>once|TRBV5-1|TRBJ1-5|.
TGCGCCAGCAGCCTGAGCGGTTATAGCAATCAGCCCCAGCATTTT
CASSLSGYSNQPQHF
>few|TRBV11-1|TRBJ1-3|.
TGTGCCACCGCCTACTCCTCTGGAAACACCATATATTTT
CATAYSSGNTIYF
>.|TRBV2|TRBJ1-1|.
TGTGCCAGCAGTGTTCTGACAGCGAACACTGAAGCTTTCTTT
CASSVLTANTEAFF
>.|TRBV5-5|TRBJ1-3|TRBD1
TGTGCCAGCAGCTCGGACAGGGCTGGAAACACCATATATTTT
CASSSDRAGNTIYF
>.|TRBV5-1|TRBJ1-1|.
TGCGCCAGCAGCGCCCGGAGCAGGGAGGGGGGCACTGAAGCTTTCTTT
CASSARSREGGTEAFF
>.|TRBV5-1|TRBJ1-1|TRBD1
TGCGCCAGCAGCCTCGGGACAGCTAACACTGAAGCTTTCTTT
CASSLGTANTEAFF
>.|TRBV28|TRBJ1-4|.
TGTGCCAGCAAGATAACAAGTGAAAAACTGTTTTTT
CASKITSEKLFF
>.|TRBV5-1|TRBJ2-2|TRBD1
TGCGCCAGCAGCTTTGTAAGAGGGGACAGGGGGCTCGGAGGCACCGGGGAGCTGTTTTTT
CASSFVRGDRGLGGTGELFF
>.|TRBV7-2|TRBJ2-2|.
TGTGCCAGCAGCTTAGCGGGAGGAAACACCGGGGAGCTGTTTTTT
CASSLAGGNTGELFF
>.|TRBV5-1|TRBJ1-1|.
TGCGCCAGCAGCCCGGGACTCCAGAACACTGAAGCTTTCTTT
CASSPGLQNTEAFF
>.|TRBV9|TRBJ1-1|.
TGTGCCAGCAGCCCTGGCGGCGAAGCTTTCTTT
CASSPGGEAFF
>.|TRBV5-1|TRBJ2-5|.
TGCGCCAGCAGCCTGCCGGGGTCAAGAGAGACCCAGTACTTC
CASSLPGSRETQYF
>.|TRBV5-4|TRBJ1-2|TRBD1
TGTGCCAGCAGCTTAGACAGGGCATACTATGGCTACACCTTC
CASSLDRAYYGYTF